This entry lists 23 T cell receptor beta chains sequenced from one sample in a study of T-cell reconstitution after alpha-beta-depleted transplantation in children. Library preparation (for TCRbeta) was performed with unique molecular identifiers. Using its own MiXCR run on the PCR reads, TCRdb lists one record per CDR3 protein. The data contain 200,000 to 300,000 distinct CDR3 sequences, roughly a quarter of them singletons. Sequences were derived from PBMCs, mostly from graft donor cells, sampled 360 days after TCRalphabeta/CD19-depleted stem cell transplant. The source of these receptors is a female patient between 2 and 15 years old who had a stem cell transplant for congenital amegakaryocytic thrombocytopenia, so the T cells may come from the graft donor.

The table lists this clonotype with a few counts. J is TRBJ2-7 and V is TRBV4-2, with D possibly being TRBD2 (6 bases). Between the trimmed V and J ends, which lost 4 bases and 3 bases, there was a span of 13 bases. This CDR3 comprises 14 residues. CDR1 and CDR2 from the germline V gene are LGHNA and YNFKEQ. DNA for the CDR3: TGTGCCAGCAGCCCGGGACTCGCGGGCTACGAGCAGTACTTC. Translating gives CASSPGLAGYEQYF.

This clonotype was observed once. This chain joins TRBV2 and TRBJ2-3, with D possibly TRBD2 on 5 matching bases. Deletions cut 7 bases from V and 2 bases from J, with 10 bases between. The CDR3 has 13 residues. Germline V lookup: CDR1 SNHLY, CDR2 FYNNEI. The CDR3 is CASISAYTDTQYF. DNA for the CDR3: TGTGCCAGCATTAGCGCTTACACAGATACGCAGTATTTT.

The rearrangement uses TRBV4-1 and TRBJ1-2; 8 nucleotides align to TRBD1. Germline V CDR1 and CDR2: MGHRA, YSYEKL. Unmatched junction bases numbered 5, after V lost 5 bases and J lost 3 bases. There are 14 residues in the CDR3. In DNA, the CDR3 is TGCGCCAGCAGCAATCCAGGGGGCTACTATGGCTACACCTTC. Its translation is CASSNPGGYYGYTF.

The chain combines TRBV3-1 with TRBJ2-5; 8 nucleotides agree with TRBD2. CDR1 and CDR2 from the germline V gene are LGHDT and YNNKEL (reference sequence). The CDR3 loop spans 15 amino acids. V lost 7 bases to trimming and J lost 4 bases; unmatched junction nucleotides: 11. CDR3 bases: TGTGCCAGCACCCCCGAGACTAGCGTTTCAGAGACCCAGTACTTC. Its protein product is CASTPETSVSETQYF.

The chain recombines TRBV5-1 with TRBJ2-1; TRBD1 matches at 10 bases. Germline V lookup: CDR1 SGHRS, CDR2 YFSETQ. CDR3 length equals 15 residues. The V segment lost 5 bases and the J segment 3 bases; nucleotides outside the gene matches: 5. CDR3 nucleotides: TGCGCCAGCAGATACGGGACAGGGGTCTACAATGAGCAGTTCTTC. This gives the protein CASRYGTGVYNEQFF.

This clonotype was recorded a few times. The CDR3 bases are TGTGCCAGCAGCACCCCAGGAGCGGGAGAATCAGATACGCAGTATTTT. Its translation is CASSTPGAGESDTQYF. The chain uses TRBV9 and TRBJ2-3; TRBD2 aligns across 8 bases. Germline loops: CDR1 SGDLS, CDR2 YYNGEE. The CDR3 sequence is 16 residues long. V lost 4 bases, J lost 4 bases, and 11 bases stayed unmatched. Based on the CDR3 plus reference TRBV9 and TRBJ2-3, the full variable domain is DSGVTQTPKHLITATGQRVTLRCSPRSGDLSVYWYQQSLDQGLQFLIQYYNGEERAKGNILERFSAQQFPDLHSELNLSSLELGDSALYFCASSTPGAGESDTQYFGPGTRLTVL.

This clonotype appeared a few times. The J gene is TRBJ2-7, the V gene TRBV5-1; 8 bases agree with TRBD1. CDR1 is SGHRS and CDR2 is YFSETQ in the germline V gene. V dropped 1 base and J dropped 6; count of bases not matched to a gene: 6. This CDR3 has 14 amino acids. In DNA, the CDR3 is TGCGCCAGCAGCTTGTGGCAGGGGGCTATCGAGCAGTACTTC. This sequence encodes CASSLWQGAIEQYF.

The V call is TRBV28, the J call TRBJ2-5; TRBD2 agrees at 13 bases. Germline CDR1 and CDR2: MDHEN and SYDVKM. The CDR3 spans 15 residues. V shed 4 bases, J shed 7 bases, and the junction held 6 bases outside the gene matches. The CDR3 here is CASSSWTSGGGTQYF. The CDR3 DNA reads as TGTGCCAGCAGTTCTTGGACTAGCGGGGGAGGGACCCAGTACTTC.

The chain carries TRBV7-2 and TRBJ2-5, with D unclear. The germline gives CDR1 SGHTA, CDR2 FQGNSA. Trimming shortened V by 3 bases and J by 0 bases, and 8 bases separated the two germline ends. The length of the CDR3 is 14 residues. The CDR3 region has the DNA TGTGCCAGCAGCTTCAACCGGGACCAAGAGACCCAGTACTTC. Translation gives CASSFNRDQETQYF.

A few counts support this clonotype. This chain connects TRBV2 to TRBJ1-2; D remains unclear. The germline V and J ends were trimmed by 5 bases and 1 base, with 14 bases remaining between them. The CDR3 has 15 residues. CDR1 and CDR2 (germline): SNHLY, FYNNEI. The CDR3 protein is CASSLSGISNYGYTF. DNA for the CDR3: TGTGCCAGCAGTTTATCCGGAATTAGTAACTATGGCTACACCTTC.

CDR3 coding DNA: TGCGCCAGCAGCCAATCCCTAGTTGGCAATGAGCAGTTCTTC. It specifies CASSQSLVGNEQFF. The rearrangement joins TRBV4-3 to TRBJ2-1; D unresolved. The CDR3 is 14 residues long. Germline CDR1 reads LGHNA; CDR2 reads YSLEER. The V and J ends lost 2 bases and 6 bases respectively, with 11 bases between them.

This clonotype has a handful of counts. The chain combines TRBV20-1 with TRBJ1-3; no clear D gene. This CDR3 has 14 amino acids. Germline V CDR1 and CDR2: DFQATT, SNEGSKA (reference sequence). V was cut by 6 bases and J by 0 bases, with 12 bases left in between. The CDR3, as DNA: TGCAGTGCCCAGAAAGGGTTCTCTGGAAACACCATATATTTT. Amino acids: CSAQKGFSGNTIYF.

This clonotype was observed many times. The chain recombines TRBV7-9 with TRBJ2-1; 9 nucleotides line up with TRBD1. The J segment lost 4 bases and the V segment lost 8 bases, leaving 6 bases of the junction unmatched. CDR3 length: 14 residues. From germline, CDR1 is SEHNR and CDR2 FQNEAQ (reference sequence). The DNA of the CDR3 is TGTGCCAGCTCCCTCGGACAGGGGTACAATGAGCAGTTCTTC. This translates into CASSLGQGYNEQFF.

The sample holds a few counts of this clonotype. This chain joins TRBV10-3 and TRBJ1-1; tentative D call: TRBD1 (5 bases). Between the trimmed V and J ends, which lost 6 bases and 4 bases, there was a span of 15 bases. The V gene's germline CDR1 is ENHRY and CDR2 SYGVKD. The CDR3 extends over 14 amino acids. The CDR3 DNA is TGTGCCATCAGGACCCAGGGAGGTGGCACTGAAGCTTTCTTT. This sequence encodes CAIRTQGGGTEAFF.

The CDR3 protein is CASSVFGFPPSPQIMNTEAFF. In DNA form, the CDR3 reads TGTGCCAGCAGCGTTTTCGGGTTCCCACCCAGCCCCCAAATCATGAACACTGAAGCTTTCTTT. This chain uses TRBV9 with TRBJ1-1; D not resolved. The germline CDR1 and CDR2 sequences are SGDLS and YYNGEE. V lost 2 bases, J lost 0 bases, and 29 bases lay in between. The CDR3 spans 21 residues.

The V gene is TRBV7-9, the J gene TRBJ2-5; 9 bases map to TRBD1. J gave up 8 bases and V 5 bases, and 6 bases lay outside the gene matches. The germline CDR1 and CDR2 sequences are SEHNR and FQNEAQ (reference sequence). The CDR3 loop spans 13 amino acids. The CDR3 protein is CASSAPGQGTQYF. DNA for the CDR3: TGTGCCAGCAGCGCACCGGGACAGGGAACCCAGTACTTC.

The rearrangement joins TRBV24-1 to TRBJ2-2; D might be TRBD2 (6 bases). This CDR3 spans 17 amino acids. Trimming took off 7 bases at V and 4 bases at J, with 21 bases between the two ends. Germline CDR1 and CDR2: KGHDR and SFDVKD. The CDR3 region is CATSPMPLASSTGELFF. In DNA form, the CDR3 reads TGTGCCACCAGCCCTATGCCACTAGCAAGTAGCACCGGGGAGCTGTTTTTT.

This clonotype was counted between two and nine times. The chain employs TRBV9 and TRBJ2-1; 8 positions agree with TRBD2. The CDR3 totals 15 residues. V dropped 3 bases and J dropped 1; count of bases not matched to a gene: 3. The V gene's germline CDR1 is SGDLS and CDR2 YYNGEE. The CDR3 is CASSAGGRSYNEQFF. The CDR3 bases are TGTGCCAGCAGCGCGGGGGGGAGGTCCTACAATGAGCAGTTCTTC. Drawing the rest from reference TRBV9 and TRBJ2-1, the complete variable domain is DSGVTQTPKHLITATGQRVTLRCSPRSGDLSVYWYQQSLDQGLQFLIQYYNGEERAKGNILERFSAQQFPDLHSELNLSSLELGDSALYFCASSAGGRSYNEQFFGPGTRLTVL.

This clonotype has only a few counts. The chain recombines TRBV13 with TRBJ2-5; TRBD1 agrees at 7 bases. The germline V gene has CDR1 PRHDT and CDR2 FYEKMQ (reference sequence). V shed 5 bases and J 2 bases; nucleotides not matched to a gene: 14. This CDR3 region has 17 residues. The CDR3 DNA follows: TGTGCCAGCAGCCGAAACAGGGGCTTTCCCCCACAAGAGACCCAGTACTTC. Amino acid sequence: CASSRNRGFPPQETQYF.

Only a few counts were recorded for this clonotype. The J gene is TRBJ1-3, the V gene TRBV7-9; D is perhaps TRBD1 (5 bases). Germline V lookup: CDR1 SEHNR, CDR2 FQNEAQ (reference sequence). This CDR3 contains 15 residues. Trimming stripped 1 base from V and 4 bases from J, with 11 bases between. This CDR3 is CASSLDGAHGNTIYF. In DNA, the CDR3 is TGTGCCAGCAGCTTAGATGGGGCCCACGGAAACACCATATATTTT.

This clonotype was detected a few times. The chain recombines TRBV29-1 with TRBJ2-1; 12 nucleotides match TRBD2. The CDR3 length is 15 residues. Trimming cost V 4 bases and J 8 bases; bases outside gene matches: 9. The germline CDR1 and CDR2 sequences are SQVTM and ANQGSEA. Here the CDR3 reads CSVGTGTSGFHEQFF. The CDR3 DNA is TGCAGCGTTGGGACCGGGACTAGCGGGTTCCATGAGCAGTTCTTC.

CDR3 bases: TGCGCCAGCAGCCAAGAGGCGGGGGGGCCTAACGGGGAGCTGTTTTTT. Protein sequence: CASSQEAGGPNGELFF. This chain links TRBV4-1 with TRBJ2-2, with 9 bases identical to TRBD2. V was clipped by 0 bases and J by 7 bases; unmatched bases: 6. The CDR3 loop spans 16 amino acids. Germline-derived CDR1 and CDR2 are MGHRA and YSYEKL.

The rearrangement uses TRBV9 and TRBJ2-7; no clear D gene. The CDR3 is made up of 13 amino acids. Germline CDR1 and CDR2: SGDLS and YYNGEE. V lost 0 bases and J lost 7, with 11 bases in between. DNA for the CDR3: TGTGCCAGCAGCGTAGGGGTGATGGGGGAGCAGTACTTC. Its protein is CASSVGVMGEQYF.